Below are 27 T cell receptor beta chains sequenced from a single sample in a study of CD8+ T cells in alopecia areata (dated 2018 in TCRdb). The method was the immunoSEQ multiplex PCR assay. RNA was extracted from all samples and reverse transcribed into cDNA as template for TCR sequencing. TCRdb's version of the immuneACCESS table is confined to in-frame rearrangements and falls short of the full clone set. An unresolved V gene accounts for under half of the shortfall where checked; the remainder is of unknown origin. The sample data list around 200,000 clones, and roughly three fifths of these were observed just once. The ten most abundant clones make up 10% to 15% of the sample. This specimen's time point label, per the study, means: 20 to 30 weeks on oral tofacitinib. The label giving this sample's treatment or condition can be read as: oral pan-JAK inhibitor, 5-10 mg twice daily. Sequences were derived from CD8+ T cells sorted from blood, sampled at week 24, from a patient treated with tofacitinib. The source of these receptors is a human donor with alopecia areata.

CDR3 in amino acids: CAWSILYYNEQFF. CDR3 bases: TGTGCCTGGAGTATCCTCTATTACAATGAGCAGTTCTTC. The chain carries TRBV30 and TRBJ2-1; D unclear. There are 13 residues in the CDR3. The V gene lost 2 bases and the J gene lost 4 bases, with 9 bases spanning the gap. Germline V gene sequence: CDR1 GTSNPN, CDR2 SVGIG (reference sequence).

V and J are TRBV30 and TRBJ2-3; D is perhaps TRBD1 or TRBD2 (5 bases each). Germline CDR1 reads GTSNPN; CDR2 reads SVGIG (reference sequence). The V gene lost 2 bases and the J gene lost 0 bases, with 18 bases spanning the gap. CDR3 length: 17 residues. DNA of the CDR3: TGTGCCTGGAGTTCAATCCGGGGCGCGATAAGCACAGATACGCAGTATTTT. It codes for CAWSSIRGAISTDTQYF.

This chain connects TRBV27 to TRBJ2-1; 8 bases agree with TRBD1. The CDR3 length is 15 residues. CDR1 and CDR2 (germline): MNHEY, SMNVEV (reference sequence). After removal of 5 bases from V and 2 bases from J, the junction contained 5 bases not matched to a gene. This chain's CDR3 is CASSTGTGTYNEQFF. The CDR3 DNA reads TGTGCCAGCAGTACCGGGACAGGTACCTACAATGAGCAGTTCTTC.

The chain couples TRBV30 to TRBJ2-7, with D possibly TRBD2 on 5 matching bases. V shed 5 bases and J shed 3 bases, with 20 bases lying between them. The germline V gene has CDR1 GTSNPN and CDR2 SVGIG (reference sequence). This CDR3 comprises 15 residues. The CDR3 DNA reads TGTGCCTGGGGGGTCCGGGCCTCGGAGGTCTACGAGCAGTACTTC. It codes for CAWGVRASEVYEQYF.

This sequence joins TRBV5-6 and TRBJ2-2, with a tentative D call TRBD1 (5 bases). This CDR3 region has 16 residues. V shed 1 base and J shed 4 bases, with 14 bases lying between them. CDR1 SGHDT and CDR2 YYEEEE come from the germline V gene. The CDR3 sequence: CASSLQVQGFTGELFF. The CDR3 coding sequence is TGTGCCAGCAGCTTGCAGGTCCAGGGATTCACCGGGGAGCTGTTTTTT. The variable domain in full, completed from reference TRBV5-6 and TRBJ2-2, reads DAGVTQSPTHLIKTRGQQVTLRCSPKSGHDTVSWYQQALGQGPQFIFQYYEEEERQRGNFPDRFSGHQFPNYSSELNVNALLLGDSALYLCASSLQVQGFTGELFFGEGSRLTVL.

Here the CDR3 reads CASSYSSGGTEAFF. In DNA, the CDR3 is TGTGCCAGCAGTTACTCTTCAGGGGGCACTGAAGCTTTCTTT. The gene calls are TRBV6-5 and TRBJ1-1; TRBD1 matches at 7 bases. The CDR3 totals 14 residues. V shed 0 bases, J shed 4 bases, and the junction held 2 bases outside the gene matches. Germline-derived CDR1 and CDR2 are MNHEY and SVGAGI.

This clone was detected a few times. V and J are TRBV7-9 and TRBJ1-5; weak D call: TRBD1 (5 bases). V was cut by 6 bases and J by 7 bases, with 19 bases left in between. The CDR3 has 15 amino acids. Germline CDR1 and CDR2: SEHNR and FQNEAQ (reference sequence). The CDR3 DNA reads TGTGCCAGCAGTCCAGGCGGGGCGCATCGACAGCCCCAGCATTTT. Amino acid sequence: CASSPGGAHRQPQHF.

The rearrangement joins TRBV27 to TRBJ2-7; 7 nucleotides align to TRBD1. V trimming: 7 bases; J trimming: 3 bases; junction bases outside the gene matches: 9. This CDR3 has 14 amino acids. Germline CDR1 MNHEY, CDR2 SMNVEV (reference sequence). The chain's CDR3 is CASTTGTDLYEQYF. The CDR3 DNA sequence: TGTGCCAGCACCACCGGGACAGACCTCTACGAGCAGTACTTC.

This rearrangement joins TRBV5-5 to TRBJ2-2; D perhaps matches TRBD1 (6 bases). Germline V gives CDR1 SGHKS, CDR2 YYEKEE (reference sequence). This CDR3 contains 13 residues. Deletions cut 5 bases from V and 4 bases from J, with 9 bases between. The CDR3, as DNA: TGTGCCAGCAGTACAGGGTCCACCGGGGAGCTGTTTTTT. Translation: CASSTGSTGELFF. Full variable domain (rest looked up from reference TRBV5-5 and TRBJ2-2): DAGVTQSPTHLIKTRGQQVTLRCSPISGHKSVSWYQQVLGQGPQFIFQYYEKEERGRGNFPDRFSARQFPNYSSELNVNALLLGDSALYLCASSTGSTGELFFGEGSRLTVL.

The rearrangement links TRBV7-9 to TRBJ2-1; D is unresolved. Deletions cut 2 bases from V and 5 bases from J, with 7 bases between. From germline, CDR1 is SEHNR and CDR2 FQNEAQ (reference sequence). The CDR3 sequence is 13 residues long. CDR3 DNA: TGTGCCAGCAGCTTAACGACCGACAATGAGCAGTTCTTC. Protein: CASSLTTDNEQFF.

The chain employs TRBV4-1 and TRBJ1-1; no clear D gene. This CDR3 has 15 amino acids. Germline CDR1 reads MGHRA; CDR2 reads YSYEKL. The V end was cut by 1 base, the J end by 1 base, with 10 bases between. The CDR3 DNA is TGCGCCAGCAGCCAAGTCGGCAGGACGAACACTGAAGCTTTCTTT. This encodes CASSQVGRTNTEAFF.

The V gene is TRBV27, the J gene TRBJ2-5; D gene unclear. The germline CDR1 and CDR2 sequences are MNHEY and SMNVEV (reference sequence). Trimming left V 4 bases short and J 2 bases short, with 8 bases between. The CDR3 consists of 13 residues. CDR3 sequence reads: CASSYATQETQYF. CDR3 nucleotide sequence: TGTGCCAGCAGTTACGCCACACAAGAGACCCAGTACTTC.

The V call is TRBV27, the J call TRBJ1-6; the D is unclear. CDR1 and CDR2 from the germline V gene are MNHEY and SMNVEV (reference sequence). The germline V and J ends were trimmed by 8 bases and 13 bases, with 6 bases remaining between them. This CDR3 spans 9 amino acids. CDR3 sequence (DNA): TGTGCCAGCGGTCCTCCCCTCCACTTT. Translating it yields CASGPPLHF.

This clone was observed a handful of times. The chain joins TRBV27 to TRBJ1-2; D unclear. V was trimmed by 10 bases and J by 7 bases, leaving 25 bases between them. This CDR3 region has 15 residues. CDR1 is MNHEY and CDR2 is SMNVEV in the germline V gene (reference sequence). CDR3 loop: CATSPLGPPGSGYTF. CDR3 bases: TGTGCCACCTCGCCCCTCGGGCCGCCGGGATCTGGCTACACCTTC.

In DNA form, the CDR3 reads TGTGCCTGGGGGGACAGCACTGAAGCTTTCTTT. Protein product: CAWGDSTEAFF. This chain uses TRBV30 with TRBJ1-1; 7 positions agree with TRBD1. V lost 5 bases, J lost 4 bases, and 1 base stayed unmatched. The CDR3 consists of 11 residues. Germline lookup yields CDR1 GTSNPN and CDR2 SVGIG (reference sequence).

The chain employs TRBV5-1 and TRBJ1-1; TRBD1 might be the D (6 bases). The V and J ends lost 3 bases and 5 bases respectively, with 14 bases between them. Germline V gives CDR1 SGHRS, CDR2 YFSETQ. The CDR3 spans 14 residues. CDR3 region: CASSYRGPGTEAFF. Written as DNA, the CDR3 is TGCGCCAGCAGCTACCGGGGGCCGGGGACTGAAGCTTTCTTT. The complete variable domain, with remaining parts taken from reference TRBV5-1 and TRBJ1-1, reads KAGVTQTPRYLIKTRGQQVTLSCSPISGHRSVSWYQQTPGQGLQFLFEYFSETQRNKGNFPGRFSGRQFSNSRSEMNVSTLELGDSALYLCASSYRGPGTEAFFGQGTRLTVV.

The V and J genes are TRBV29-1 and TRBJ2-7, with no clear D. Trimming took 2 bases from V and 7 from J, leaving 6 bases between them. This CDR3 has 10 amino acids. Germline loops: CDR1 SQVTM, CDR2 ANQGSEA. The CDR3 nucleotides read TGCAGCGTTGAACGTGGGGAGCAGTACTTC. Translating it yields CSVERGEQYF.

In DNA form, the CDR3 reads TGTGCCTGGACTAGCGGGAGCACAGATACGCAGTATTTT. Residues: CAWTSGSTDTQYF. J is TRBJ2-3 and V is TRBV30; 8 bases match TRBD2. J lost 0 bases, V lost 4 bases, and 0 bases had no gene match. This CDR3 has 13 amino acids. From germline, CDR1 is GTSNPN and CDR2 SVGIG (reference sequence).

The chain couples TRBV29-1 to TRBJ2-5; the D gene could be TRBD1 or TRBD2 (5 bases each). The V and J ends lost 7 bases and 2 bases respectively, with 14 bases between them. The CDR3 is 13 residues long. CDR1 is SQVTM, CDR2 ANQGSEA, per germline. CDR3 sequence (DNA): TGCAGCGCCAACGGGTGGGGGCAAGAGACCCAGTACTTC. It encodes CSANGWGQETQYF. The full variable domain, rest sourced from reference TRBV29-1 and TRBJ2-5, is SAVISQKPSRDICQRGTSLTIQCQVDSQVTMMFWYRQQPGQSLTLIATANQGSEATYESGFVIDKFPISRPNLTFSTLTVSNMSPEDSSIYLCSANGWGQETQYFGPGTRLLVL.

V and J are TRBV29-1 and TRBJ2-3; 9 positions agree with TRBD2. This CDR3 spans 20 amino acids. The germline CDR1 and CDR2 sequences are SQVTM and ANQGSEA. The trim removed 4 bases at V and 0 bases at J, leaving 20 bases unmatched. CDR3: CSVASPVGGGGAMSTDTQYF. The CDR3 DNA is TGCAGCGTTGCATCCCCCGTGGGGGGCGGGGGGGCGATGAGCACAGATACGCAGTATTTT.

This chain connects TRBV7-9 to TRBJ2-7, with 8 nucleotides matching TRBD1. V dropped 5 bases and J dropped 5; count of bases not matched to a gene: 14. CDR3 length equals 16 residues. Germline V gene lookup returns CDR1 SEHNR and CDR2 FQNEAQ (reference sequence). The CDR3 region has the DNA TGTGCCAGCAGCCCGAACTGGACAGGGACGTTCAACGAGCAGTACTTC. It codes for CASSPNWTGTFNEQYF.

The sample holds a few counts of this clone. This chain connects TRBV11-1 to TRBJ2-5; perhaps TRBD2 as D (5 bases). V lost 6 bases and J 2 bases, leaving 13 bases between the germline ends. The CDR3 length is 14 residues. Per germline, CDR1 SGHAT and CDR2 FQDESV (reference sequence). The CDR3 nucleotides are TGTGCCAGCAGTTTGGACTTCGGACAAGAGACCCAGTACTTC. As protein: CASSLDFGQETQYF.

V is TRBV7-9 and J is TRBJ2-3, with 8 bases that match TRBD1. The CDR3 is made up of 16 amino acids. Germline values: CDR1 SEHNR, CDR2 FQNEAQ (reference sequence). V lost 5 bases and J lost 2; bases outside the gene matches: 9. Here the CDR3 DNA reads TGTGCCAGCAGCCCGCGACAGGGGAAGAACACAGATACGCAGTATTTT. Protein product: CASSPRQGKNTDTQYF. The whole variable domain, remainder taken from reference TRBV7-9 and TRBJ2-3, is DTGVSQNPRHKITKRGQNVTFRCDPISEHNRLYWYRQTLGQGPEFLTYFQNEAQLEKSRLLSDRFSAERPKGSFSTLEIQRTEQGDSAMYLCASSPRQGKNTDTQYFGPGTRLTVL.

The J gene is TRBJ2-5, the V gene TRBV10-2; D remains unclear. CDR3 length: 12 amino acids. Germline CDR1 is WSHSY and CDR2 is SAAADI. V lost 4 bases and J 2 bases, leaving 5 bases between the germline ends. CDR3 protein: CASSAPQETQYF. DNA for the CDR3: TGCGCCAGCAGTGCCCCTCAAGAGACCCAGTACTTC.

The gene calls are TRBV5-4 and TRBJ1-2, with D perhaps TRBD1 (6 bases). The CDR3 runs 14 residues. CDR1 SGHNT and CDR2 YYREEE come from the germline V gene (reference sequence). V shed 4 bases and J shed 3 bases, with 13 bases lying between them. CDR3 DNA: TGTGCCAGCAGCCGAACGGGACACCACTATGGCTACACCTTC. Its protein is CASSRTGHHYGYTF. Full variable domain (remainder filled in from reference TRBV5-4 and TRBJ1-2): ETGVTQSPTHLIKTRGQQVTLRCSSQSGHNTVSWYQQALGQGPQFIFQYYREEENGRGNFPPRFSGLQFPNYSSELNVNALELDDSALYLCASSRTGHHYGYTFGSGTRLTVV.

J is TRBJ2-2 and V is TRBV12-5; unclear D gene. Trimming stripped 3 bases from V and 2 bases from J, with 10 bases between. Germline CDR1 LGHNT, CDR2 FRNRAP. This CDR3 contains 15 residues. The CDR3 DNA reads as TGTGCTAGTGGTTTTGTCAATGACAACACCGGGGAGCTGTTTTTT. Its protein is CASGFVNDNTGELFF.

The rearrangement uses TRBV5-1 and TRBJ1-1; D is uncertain. V gave up 0 bases and J gave up 4 bases, with 13 bases separating them. Germline V CDR1 and CDR2: SGHRS, YFSETQ. The CDR3 is made up of 15 amino acids. CDR3 sequence reads: CASSLVWAGSTEAFF. In nucleotides, the CDR3 is TGCGCCAGCAGCTTGGTGTGGGCGGGGAGCACTGAAGCTTTCTTT. The full variable domain, rest sourced from reference TRBV5-1 and TRBJ1-1, is KAGVTQTPRYLIKTRGQQVTLSCSPISGHRSVSWYQQTPGQGLQFLFEYFSETQRNKGNFPGRFSGRQFSNSRSEMNVSTLELGDSALYLCASSLVWAGSTEAFFGQGTRLTVV.